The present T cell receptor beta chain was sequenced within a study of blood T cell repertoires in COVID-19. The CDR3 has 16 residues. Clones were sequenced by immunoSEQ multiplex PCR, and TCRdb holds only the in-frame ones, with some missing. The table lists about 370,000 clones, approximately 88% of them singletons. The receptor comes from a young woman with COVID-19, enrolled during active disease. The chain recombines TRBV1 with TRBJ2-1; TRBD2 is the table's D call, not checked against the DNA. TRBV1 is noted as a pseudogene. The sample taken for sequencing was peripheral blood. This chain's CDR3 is CTSSRGRGSHPDEQFF. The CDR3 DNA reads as TGCACCAGCAGCCGCGGGCGCGGGAGTCATCCCGATGAGCAGTTCTTC.